The T cell receptor (beta chain) under discussion was sequenced for a study of human T cells and chemical hapten exposure. As for the study in general: The scalp of each patient received a weekly diphenylcyclopropenone dose for the full roughly 24-week study.

The V end lost 4 bases, the J end lost 5 bases, and 20 bases lay between the germline ends. The CDR3 sequence is 16 residues long. Germline loops: CDR1 KGHSH, CDR2 LQKENI. Regarding time point: patch test 2, 6 weeks after DPC sensitization. This sample's treatment: therapeutic diphenylcyclopropenone sensitization with weekly scalp DPC. The study used a library that attached unique molecular identifiers to individual cDNA molecules. TCRdb ran MiXCR on the RACE reads and lists one entry per CDR3 protein. Among approximately 350,000 distinct CDR3 sequences listed, about 6% were seen once. The specimen comprised whole blood, sampled in connection with sensitization to the hapten diphenylcyclopropenone (DPC). The source of this sequence is a woman between 18 and 29 years old with alopecia areata. Some clones in this sample may be carry-over from other donors' samples. This chain uses TRBV18 with TRBJ1-2; D is unclear. This chain's CDR3 is CASSQSRTGAGYGYTF. The DNA of the CDR3 is TGTGCCAGCTCACAATCACGGACGGGCGCTGGATATGGCTACACCTTC. Full variable domain (outside the CDR3, taken from reference TRBV18 and TRBJ1-2): NAGVMQNPRHLVRRRGQEARLRCSPMKGHSHVYWYRQLPEEGLKFMVYLQKENIIDESGMPKERFSAEFPKEGPSILRIQQVVRGDSAAYFCASSQSRTGAGYGYTFGSGTRLTVV.